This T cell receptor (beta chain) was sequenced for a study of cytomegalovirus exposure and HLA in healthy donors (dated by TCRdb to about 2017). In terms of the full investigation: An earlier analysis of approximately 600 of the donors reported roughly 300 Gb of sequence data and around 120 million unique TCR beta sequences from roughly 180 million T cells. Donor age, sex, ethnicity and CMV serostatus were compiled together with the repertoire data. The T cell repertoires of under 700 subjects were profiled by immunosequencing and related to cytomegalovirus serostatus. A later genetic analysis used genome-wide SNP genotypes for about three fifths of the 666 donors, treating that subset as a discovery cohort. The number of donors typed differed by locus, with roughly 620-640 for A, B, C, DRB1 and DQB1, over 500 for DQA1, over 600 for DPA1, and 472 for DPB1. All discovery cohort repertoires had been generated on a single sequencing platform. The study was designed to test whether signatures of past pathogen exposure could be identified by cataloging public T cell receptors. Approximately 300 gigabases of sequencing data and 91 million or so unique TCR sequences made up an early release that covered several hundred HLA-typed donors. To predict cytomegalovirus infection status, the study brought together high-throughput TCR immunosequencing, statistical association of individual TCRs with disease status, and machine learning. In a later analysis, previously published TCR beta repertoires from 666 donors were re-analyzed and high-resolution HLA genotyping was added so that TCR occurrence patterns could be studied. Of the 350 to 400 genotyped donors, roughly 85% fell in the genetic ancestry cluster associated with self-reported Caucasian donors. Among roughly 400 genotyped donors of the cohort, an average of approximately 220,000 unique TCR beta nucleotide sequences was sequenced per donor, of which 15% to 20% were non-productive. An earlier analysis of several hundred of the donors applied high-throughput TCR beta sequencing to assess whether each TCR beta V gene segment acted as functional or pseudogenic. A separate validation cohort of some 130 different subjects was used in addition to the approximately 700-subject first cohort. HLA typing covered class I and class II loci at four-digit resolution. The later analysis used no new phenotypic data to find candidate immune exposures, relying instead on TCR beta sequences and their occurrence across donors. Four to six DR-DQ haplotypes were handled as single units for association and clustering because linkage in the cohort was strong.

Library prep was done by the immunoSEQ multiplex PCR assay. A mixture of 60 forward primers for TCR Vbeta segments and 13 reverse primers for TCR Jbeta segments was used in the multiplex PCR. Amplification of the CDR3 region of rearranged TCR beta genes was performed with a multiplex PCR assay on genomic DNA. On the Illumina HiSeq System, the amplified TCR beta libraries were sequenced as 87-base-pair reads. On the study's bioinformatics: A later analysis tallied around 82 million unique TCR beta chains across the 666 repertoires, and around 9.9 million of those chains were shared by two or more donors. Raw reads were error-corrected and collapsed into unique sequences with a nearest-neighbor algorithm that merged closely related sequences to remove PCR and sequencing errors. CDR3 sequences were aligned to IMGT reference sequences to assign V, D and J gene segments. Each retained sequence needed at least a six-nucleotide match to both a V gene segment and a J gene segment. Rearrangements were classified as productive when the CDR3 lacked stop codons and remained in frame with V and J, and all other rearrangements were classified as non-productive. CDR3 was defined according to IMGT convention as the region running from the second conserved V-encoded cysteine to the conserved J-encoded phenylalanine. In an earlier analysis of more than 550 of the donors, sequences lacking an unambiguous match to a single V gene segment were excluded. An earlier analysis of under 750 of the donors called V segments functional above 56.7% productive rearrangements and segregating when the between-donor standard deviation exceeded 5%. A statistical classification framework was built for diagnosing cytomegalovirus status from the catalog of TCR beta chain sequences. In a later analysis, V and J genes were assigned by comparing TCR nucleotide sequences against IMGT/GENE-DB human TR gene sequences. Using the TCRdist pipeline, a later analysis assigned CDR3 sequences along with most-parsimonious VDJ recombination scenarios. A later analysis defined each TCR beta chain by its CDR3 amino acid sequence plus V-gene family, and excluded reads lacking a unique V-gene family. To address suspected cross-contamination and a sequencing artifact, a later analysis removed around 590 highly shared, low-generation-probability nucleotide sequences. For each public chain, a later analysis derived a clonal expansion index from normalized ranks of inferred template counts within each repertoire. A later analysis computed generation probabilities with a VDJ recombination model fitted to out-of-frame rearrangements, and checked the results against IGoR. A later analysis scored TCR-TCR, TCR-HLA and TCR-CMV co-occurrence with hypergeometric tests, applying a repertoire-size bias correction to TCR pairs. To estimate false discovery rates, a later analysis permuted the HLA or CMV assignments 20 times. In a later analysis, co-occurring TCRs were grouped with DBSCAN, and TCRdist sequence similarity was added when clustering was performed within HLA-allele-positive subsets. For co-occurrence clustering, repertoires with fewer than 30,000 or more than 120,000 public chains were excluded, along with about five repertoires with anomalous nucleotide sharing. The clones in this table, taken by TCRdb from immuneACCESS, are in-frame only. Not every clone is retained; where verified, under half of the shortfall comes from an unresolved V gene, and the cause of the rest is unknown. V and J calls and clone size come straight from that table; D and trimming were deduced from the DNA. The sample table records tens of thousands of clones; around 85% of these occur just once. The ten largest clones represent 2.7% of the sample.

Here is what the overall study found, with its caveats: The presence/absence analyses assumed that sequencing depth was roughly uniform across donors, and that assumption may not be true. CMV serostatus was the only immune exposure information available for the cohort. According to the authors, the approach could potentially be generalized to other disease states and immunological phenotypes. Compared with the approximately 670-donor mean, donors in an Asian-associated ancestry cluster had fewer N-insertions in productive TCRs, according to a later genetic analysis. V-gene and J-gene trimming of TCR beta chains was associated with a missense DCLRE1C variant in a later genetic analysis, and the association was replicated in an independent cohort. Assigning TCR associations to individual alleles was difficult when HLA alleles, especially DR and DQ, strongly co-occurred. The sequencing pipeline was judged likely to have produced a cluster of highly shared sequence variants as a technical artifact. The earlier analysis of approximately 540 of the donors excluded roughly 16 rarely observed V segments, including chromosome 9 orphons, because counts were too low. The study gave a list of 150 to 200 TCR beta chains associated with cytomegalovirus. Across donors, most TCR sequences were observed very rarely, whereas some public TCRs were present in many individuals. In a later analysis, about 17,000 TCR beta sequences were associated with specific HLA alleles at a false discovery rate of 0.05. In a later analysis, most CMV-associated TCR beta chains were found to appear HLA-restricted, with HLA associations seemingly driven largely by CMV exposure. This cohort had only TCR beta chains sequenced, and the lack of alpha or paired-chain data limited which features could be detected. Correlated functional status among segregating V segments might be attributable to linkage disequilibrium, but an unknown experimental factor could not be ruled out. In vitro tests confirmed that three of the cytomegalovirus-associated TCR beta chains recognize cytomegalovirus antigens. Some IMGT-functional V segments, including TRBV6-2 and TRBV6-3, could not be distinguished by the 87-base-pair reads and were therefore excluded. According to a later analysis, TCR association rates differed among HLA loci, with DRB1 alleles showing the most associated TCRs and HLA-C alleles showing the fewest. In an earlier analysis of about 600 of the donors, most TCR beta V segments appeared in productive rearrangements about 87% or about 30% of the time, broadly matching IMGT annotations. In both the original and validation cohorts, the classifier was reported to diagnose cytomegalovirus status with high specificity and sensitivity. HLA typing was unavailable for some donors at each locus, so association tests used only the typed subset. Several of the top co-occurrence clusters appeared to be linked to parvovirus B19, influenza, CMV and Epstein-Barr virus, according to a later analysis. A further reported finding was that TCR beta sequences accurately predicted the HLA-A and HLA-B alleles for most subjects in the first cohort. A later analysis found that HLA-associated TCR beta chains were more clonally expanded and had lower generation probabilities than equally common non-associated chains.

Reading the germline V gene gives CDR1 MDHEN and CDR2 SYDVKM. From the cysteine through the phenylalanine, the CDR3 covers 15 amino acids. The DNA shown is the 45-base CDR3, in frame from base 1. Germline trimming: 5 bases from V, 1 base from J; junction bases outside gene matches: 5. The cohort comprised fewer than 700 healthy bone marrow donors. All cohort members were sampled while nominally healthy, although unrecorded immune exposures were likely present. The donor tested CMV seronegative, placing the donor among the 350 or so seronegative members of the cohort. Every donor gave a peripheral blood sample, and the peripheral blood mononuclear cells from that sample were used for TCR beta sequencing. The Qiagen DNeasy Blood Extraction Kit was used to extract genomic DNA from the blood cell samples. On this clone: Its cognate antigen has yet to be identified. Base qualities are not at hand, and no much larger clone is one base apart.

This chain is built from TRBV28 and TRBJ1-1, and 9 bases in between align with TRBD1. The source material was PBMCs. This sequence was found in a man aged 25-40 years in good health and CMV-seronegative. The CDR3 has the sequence CASSPLTGGNTEAFF. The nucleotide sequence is TGTGCCAGCAGTCCTCTGACAGGGGGGAACACTGAAGCTTTCTTT. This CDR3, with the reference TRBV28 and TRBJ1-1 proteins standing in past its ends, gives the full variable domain DVKVTQSSRYLVKRTGEKVFLECVQDMDHENMFWYRQDPGLGLRLIYFSYDVKMKEKGDIPEGYSVSREKKERFSLILESASTNQTSMYLCASSPLTGGNTEAFFGQGTRLTVV.